The clone carrying this T cell receptor (beta chain) has just a few counts. This sample is drawn from a study of immune characterization of retroperitoneal liposarcoma. CDR1 is SGHAT and CDR2 is FQDESV in the germline V gene (reference sequence). This CDR3 is built from 13 residues. V lost 8 bases to trimming and J lost 0 bases, with 11 bases between them. TCRdb re-called the PCR reads through MiXCR, storing one row per CDR3 protein. Among around 11,000 distinct CDR3 sequences listed, roughly 29% were seen once. This clonotype originated in a male donor with retroperitoneal liposarcoma. The J gene is TRBJ2-7, the V gene TRBV11-1, with no clear D. The sequencing input was tumor tissue. This CDR3 is CASRPSSSYEQYF. The CDR3 DNA follows: TGTGCCAGCCGGCCGTCAAGCTCCTACGAGCAGTACTTC.